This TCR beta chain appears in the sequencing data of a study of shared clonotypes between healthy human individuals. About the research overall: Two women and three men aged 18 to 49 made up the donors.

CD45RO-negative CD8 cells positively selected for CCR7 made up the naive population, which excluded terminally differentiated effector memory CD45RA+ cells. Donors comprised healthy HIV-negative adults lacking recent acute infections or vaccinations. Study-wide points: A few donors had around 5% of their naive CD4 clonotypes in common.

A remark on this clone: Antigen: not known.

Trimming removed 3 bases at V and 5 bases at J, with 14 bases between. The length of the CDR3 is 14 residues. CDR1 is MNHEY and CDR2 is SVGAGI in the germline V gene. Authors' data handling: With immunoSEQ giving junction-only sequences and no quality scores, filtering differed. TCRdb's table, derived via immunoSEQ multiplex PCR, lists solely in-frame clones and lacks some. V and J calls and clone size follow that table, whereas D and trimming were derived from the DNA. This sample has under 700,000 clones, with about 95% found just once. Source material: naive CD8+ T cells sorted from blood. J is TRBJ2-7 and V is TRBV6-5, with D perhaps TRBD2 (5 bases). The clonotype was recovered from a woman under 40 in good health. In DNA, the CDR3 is TGTGCCAGCAGTTATGGGCGGTGGGGAGACGAGCAGTACTTC. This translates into CASSYGRWGDEQYF.